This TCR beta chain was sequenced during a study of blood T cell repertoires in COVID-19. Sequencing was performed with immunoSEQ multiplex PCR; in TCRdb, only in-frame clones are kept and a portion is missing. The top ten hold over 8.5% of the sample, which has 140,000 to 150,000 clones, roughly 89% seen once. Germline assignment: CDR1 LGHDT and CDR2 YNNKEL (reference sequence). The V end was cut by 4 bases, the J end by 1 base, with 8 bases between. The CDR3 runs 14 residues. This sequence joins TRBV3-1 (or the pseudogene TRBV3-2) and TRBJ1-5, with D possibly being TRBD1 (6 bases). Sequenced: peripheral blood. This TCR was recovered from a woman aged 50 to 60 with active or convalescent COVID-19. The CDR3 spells CASSPGQSNQPQHF. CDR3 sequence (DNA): TGTGCCAGCAGCCCCGGACAGAGCAATCAGCCCCAGCATTTT.